What follows are 7 T cell receptor beta chains derived from one specimen sequenced in a study of cytomegalovirus exposure and HLA in healthy donors. PCR employed 60 Vbeta and 13 Jbeta primers. Clones were sequenced by immunoSEQ multiplex PCR, and TCRdb holds only the in-frame ones, with some missing. The data hold roughly 180,000 clones, with approximately 80% observed a single time. Sequencing input: PBMCs. All receptors derive from a female donor in good health and CMV-seronegative.

This clone was seen more than once but under ten times. The chain employs TRBV30 and TRBJ1-1, with 12 bases that match TRBD1. The CDR3 consists of 15 residues. After removal of 5 bases from V and 5 bases from J, the junction contained 9 bases not matched to a gene. In germline, CDR1 is GTSNPN, CDR2 SVGIG (reference sequence). CDR3 coding DNA: TGTGCCTGGTCCGGGACAGGGGGCCGGGGGACTGAAGCTTTCTTT. It specifies CAWSGTGGRGTEAFF.

This chain connects TRBV21-1 to TRBJ2-5; TRBD1 is the table's D call and was not checked against the DNA. TRBV21-1 is termed a pseudogene. The CDR3 is made up of 15 amino acids. DNA for the CDR3: TGTGCCAGCAGCAAAGAGGGACAGGGGCTGGAGACCCAGTACTTC. Translation: CASSKEGQGLETQYF.

This clone is a singleton in its sample. This chain connects TRBV30 to TRBJ2-5; 9 nucleotides agree with TRBD1. The CDR3 runs 14 residues. V gave up 2 bases and J gave up 7 bases; unmatched junction bases: 8. Germline V gene data show CDR1 as GTSNPN and CDR2 as SVGIG (reference sequence). The CDR3 bases are TGTGCCTGGAGTACCACAGGGGGCGCCGGGACCCAGTACTTC. Encoded protein: CAWSTTGGAGTQYF.

The V and J genes are TRBV10-3 and TRBJ2-5, with D possibly being TRBD1 (5 bases). Germline V gives CDR1 ENHRY, CDR2 SYGVKD. This CDR3 region has 14 residues. V gave up 1 base and J gave up 2 bases, with 8 bases separating them. CDR3 protein: CAISELQVQETQYF. The CDR3 DNA reads TGTGCCATCAGTGAGTTACAGGTTCAAGAGACCCAGTACTTC.

V gene TRBV19 combines with J gene TRBJ2-2; TRBD2 might be the D (5 bases). The CDR3 extends over 15 amino acids. Trimming took 7 bases from V and 10 from J, leaving 22 bases between them. Germline V gene lookup returns CDR1 LNHDA and CDR2 SQIVND (reference sequence). The CDR3 is CASKGGQAPSPELFF. For the CDR3, the DNA is TGTGCCAGTAAGGGCGGGCAGGCTCCCTCCCCGGAGCTGTTTTTT.

This clone appeared a few times. This rearrangement joins TRBV4-3 to TRBJ2-6; 9 nucleotides line up with TRBD2. Unmatched junction bases numbered 5, after V lost 2 bases and J lost 0 bases. Germline CDR1 and CDR2: LGHNA and YSLEER. The CDR3 covers 18 residues. DNA of the CDR3: TGCGCCAGCAGCCAACTACTTAGCGGGAGCTCTGGGGCCAACGTCCTGACTTTC. It is translated as CASSQLLSGSSGANVLTF.

V usage is TRBV5-1 and J usage is TRBJ1-5; 7 bases line up with TRBD1. The CDR3 spans 17 residues. Trimming took 4 bases from V and 7 from J; bases not matched to a gene: 17. Germline V CDR1 and CDR2: SGHRS, YFSETQ. The CDR3 DNA sequence: TGCGCCAGCAGCCCATACCCCCATGACAGGGTTTGGCAGCCCCAGCATTTT. Amino acids: CASSPYPHDRVWQPQHF.